Each of the 10 T cell receptor beta chains below was sequenced from the same sample in a study of T-cell memory formation after mild COVID-19. In TCRdb, the 5' RACE reads were re-called with MiXCR into one record per CDR3 protein. The sample has roughly 100,000 distinct CDR3 sequences; 9.5% to 15% are singletons. The specimen was PBMCs or a T cell subset sorted from them (not recorded which). Source of these receptors: an adult woman who had mild COVID-19 (a few samples of this study predate the infection). Cell type and time point are not known.

This clonotype was observed a few times. CDR3 protein: CASSLAWIGNTEAFF. Here the CDR3 DNA reads TGTGCCAGCAGCTTAGCGTGGATTGGGAACACTGAAGCTTTCTTT. The V gene is TRBV11-1, the J gene TRBJ1-1; no clear D. Trimming removed 0 bases at V and 1 base at J, with 9 bases between. Germline values: CDR1 SGHAT, CDR2 FQDESV (reference sequence). The CDR3 length is 15 residues.

This clonotype was observed a few times. The chain is built from TRBV4-1 and TRBJ2-3; 8 nucleotides agree with TRBD1. This CDR3 spans 16 amino acids. Losses at the gene ends were 4 bases for V and 2 bases for J; bases not matched to a gene: 8. Looked up from germline, CDR1 is MGHRA and CDR2 is YSYEKL. In nucleotides, the CDR3 is TGCGCCAGCAGCCTTCTCGGACAGGGATACACAGATACGCAGTATTTT. It translates to CASSLLGQGYTDTQYF.

This clonotype was seen a few times. The chain has TRBV5-1 and TRBJ1-6, with 8 bases lining up with TRBD1. This CDR3 is built from 16 residues. Germline loops: CDR1 SGHRS, CDR2 YFSETQ. V shed 4 bases, J shed 10 bases, and the junction held 13 bases outside the gene matches. CDR3 sequence reads: CASSMDREWVGSPLHF. The CDR3 DNA sequence: TGCGCCAGCAGCATGGACAGGGAGTGGGTAGGATCACCCCTCCACTTT.

This clonotype occurred a few times. The chain joins TRBV19 to TRBJ2-1, with D hard to call. This CDR3 comprises 12 residues. With 6 bases removed from V and 8 bases from J, the gap between germline ends came to 11 bases. From germline, CDR1 is LNHDA and CDR2 SQIVND (reference sequence). CDR3 sequence: CASRIPSDEQFF. CDR3 sequence (DNA): TGTGCCAGTAGGATCCCCTCGGATGAGCAGTTCTTC.

The rearrangement links TRBV29-1 to TRBJ1-2, with D unresolved. V was pared by 3 bases and J by 2 bases, with 7 bases between. The CDR3 has 12 residues. Germline V gene lookup returns CDR1 SQVTM and CDR2 ANQGSEA. The CDR3 nucleotides read TGCAGCGTTGAGCCGGTGAACTATGGCTACACCTTC. It yields the protein CSVEPVNYGYTF.

Only a few counts were recorded for this clonotype. V gene TRBV7-9 combines with J gene TRBJ2-7; 7 nucleotides agree with TRBD1. Germline V gene lookup returns CDR1 SEHNR and CDR2 FQNEAQ (reference sequence). This CDR3 has 15 residues. The trim removed 4 bases at V and 7 bases at J, leaving 13 bases unmatched. The DNA of the CDR3 is TGTGCCAGCAGCTATTTGGGAACAGGGGATGAAGAGCAGTACTTC. This gives the protein CASSYLGTGDEEQYF.

This clonotype was seen many times. The gene calls are TRBV20-1 and TRBJ1-2; TRBD1 agrees at 8 bases. The CDR3 length is 14 residues. CDR1 is DFQATT and CDR2 is SNEGSKA in the germline V gene (reference sequence). V was clipped by 0 bases and J by 4 bases; unmatched bases: 4. Here the CDR3 DNA reads TGCAGTGCTAGAGATCAGGGACAGGCCTATGGCTACACCTTC. Its protein product is CSARDQGQAYGYTF.

This clonotype was recorded at least ten times. V and J are TRBV9 and TRBJ2-7; the match to TRBD1 covers 9 bases. The J segment lost 4 bases and the V segment lost 4 bases, leaving 12 bases of the junction unmatched. The CDR3 extends over 16 amino acids. Germline assignment: CDR1 SGDLS and CDR2 YYNGEE. The CDR3 protein is CASSLGEDRGSYEQYF. CDR3 nucleotides: TGTGCCAGCAGCTTGGGGGAGGACAGGGGCTCATACGAGCAGTACTTC.

This clonotype was picked up many times. The gene calls are TRBV24-1 and TRBJ2-5, with D perhaps assigned TRBD1 or TRBD2 (5 bases each). V was pared by 3 bases and J by 4 bases, with 17 bases between. The CDR3 consists of 16 residues. CDR1 is KGHDR, CDR2 SFDVKD, per germline. The CDR3 DNA reads as TGTGCCACCAGTGATCCCGGACATCCCCGGGGAGAGACCCAGTACTTC. This translates into CATSDPGHPRGETQYF.

By its share, this clonotype is medium-sized. The CDR3 sequence: CACSPTGRSYEQYF. The CDR3 DNA reads TGTGCCTGTTCCCCGACAGGTCGCTCCTACGAGCAGTACTTC. This chain connects TRBV30 to TRBJ2-7; D perhaps matches TRBD1 (6 bases). Per the germline V gene, CDR1 is GTSNPN and CDR2 is SVGIG (reference sequence). The CDR3 consists of 14 residues. V lost 6 bases to trimming and J lost 0 bases, with 15 bases between them.